This entry lists 17 T cell receptor beta chains sequenced from one sample in a study of blood T cell repertoires in COVID-19. Sequencing was performed with immunoSEQ multiplex PCR; in TCRdb, only in-frame clones are kept and a portion is missing. The repertoire holds 100,000 to 150,000 clones, with approximately 89% as singletons. The specimen sequenced was peripheral blood. The receptors were sampled from a woman older than 75 with COVID-19, enrolled during active disease.

This chain uses TRBV4-3 with TRBJ2-2; D possibly corresponds to TRBD2 (5 bases). Between the trimmed V and J ends, which lost 1 base and 2 bases, there was a span of 11 bases. Germline values: CDR1 LGHNA, CDR2 YSLEER. There are 16 residues in the CDR3. This chain's CDR3 is CASSQGRLANTGELFF. The CDR3 DNA is TGCGCCAGCAGCCAAGGACGGCTAGCTAACACCGGGGAGCTGTTTTTT.

CDR3 in DNA: TGCAGTGCTAGTCTTTTTCTGGCCGCTAGCGGGAGCTACGAGCAGTACTTC. Amino acid sequence: CSASLFLAASGSYEQYF. The chain carries TRBV20-1 and TRBJ2-7; 10 positions match TRBD2. Looked up from germline, CDR1 is DFQATT and CDR2 is SNEGSKA (reference sequence). CDR3 length: 17 residues. The J segment lost 3 bases and the V segment lost 3 bases, leaving 14 bases of the junction unmatched.

The V gene is TRBV6-2 or TRBV6-3, the J gene TRBJ2-5, with 10 bases lining up with TRBD2. Per germline, CDR1 MNHEY and CDR2 SVGEGT. The CDR3 runs to 16 residues. The junction had 6 bases not matched to a gene; V was cut back by 5 bases and J by 0 bases. The chain's CDR3 is CASSRTSGKYQETQYF. The CDR3 nucleotides are TGTGCCAGCAGTCGGACTAGCGGAAAGTACCAAGAGACCCAGTACTTC.

This rearrangement joins TRBV4-3 to TRBJ2-7; D might be TRBD2 (5 bases). V gave up 0 bases and J gave up 3 bases, with 21 bases separating them. The CDR3 contains 18 residues. In germline, CDR1 is LGHNA, CDR2 YSLEER. This chain's CDR3 is CASSQDSRGAGVIYEQYF. The CDR3 region has the DNA TGCGCCAGCAGCCAAGATTCCCGGGGAGCCGGAGTCATCTACGAGCAGTACTTC.

This chain links TRBV3-1 (or the pseudogene TRBV3-2) with TRBJ2-7; a weak D match, TRBD2 (5 bases). Germline V gene lookup returns CDR1 LGHDT and CDR2 YNNKEL (reference sequence). The V end lost 0 bases, the J end lost 2 bases, and 14 bases lay between the germline ends. The CDR3 sequence is 16 residues long. The CDR3 DNA follows: TGTGCCAGCAGCCAAGACATCTCCAGCGGAGCCTACGAGCAGTACTTC. This sequence encodes CASSQDISSGAYEQYF.

The J gene is TRBJ2-7, the V gene TRBV19, with D tentatively TRBD2 (5 bases). Germline CDR1 LNHDA, CDR2 SQIVND (reference sequence). This CDR3 contains 13 residues. The V end lost 5 bases, the J end lost 2 bases, and 10 bases lay between the germline ends. The CDR3 reads CASSAPGTYEQYF. CDR3 nucleotide sequence: TGTGCCAGTAGTGCCCCGGGGACCTACGAGCAGTACTTC.

This clone was observed once. The rearrangement uses TRBV7-2 and TRBJ2-3, with a possible D match to TRBD1 (6 bases). Germline V lookup: CDR1 SGHTA, CDR2 FQGNSA. The CDR3 is 16 residues long. Trimming pared 1 base from V and 0 bases from J, leaving 11 bases between. CDR3 sequence: CASSLDGTTSTDTQYF. The CDR3 region has the DNA TGTGCCAGCAGCTTAGACGGGACAACTAGCACAGATACGCAGTATTTT.

J is TRBJ2-2 and V is TRBV19, with 9 bases matching TRBD1. The germline V gene has CDR1 LNHDA and CDR2 SQIVND (reference sequence). The CDR3 sequence is 15 residues long. V dropped 6 bases and J dropped 0; count of bases not matched to a gene: 2. The CDR3: CASSRTGANTGELFF. The CDR3 coding sequence is TGTGCCAGTAGCAGGACAGGGGCGAACACCGGGGAGCTGTTTTTT.

This chain connects TRBV2 to TRBJ2-2; TRBD2 is a possible D gene (5 bases). This CDR3 has 12 amino acids. The germline CDR1 and CDR2 sequences are SNHLY and FYNNEI. Trimming took 11 bases from V and 3 from J, leaving 10 bases between them. The CDR3 DNA reads as TGTGCCTCCGCCGGGGACACCGGGGAGCTGTTTTTT. It encodes CASAGDTGELFF.

V usage is TRBV7-2 and J usage is TRBJ1-2, with TRBD1 matching over 8 bases. CDR1 SGHTA and CDR2 FQGNSA come from the germline V gene. The CDR3 is made up of 13 amino acids. V gave up 5 bases and J gave up 8 bases; unmatched junction bases: 7. The CDR3 protein is CASSLGTGYGYTF. Here the CDR3 DNA reads TGTGCCAGCAGCCTTGGGACAGGCTACGGCTACACCTTC. Full variable domain (outside the CDR3, taken from reference TRBV7-2 and TRBJ1-2): GAGVSQSPSNKVTEKGKDVELRCDPISGHTALYWYRQSLGQGLEFLIYFQGNSAPDKSGLPSDRFSAERTGGSVSTLTIQRTQQEDSAVYLCASSLGTGYGYTFGSGTRLTVV.

The V call is TRBV28, the J call TRBJ2-3, with D perhaps TRBD2 (5 bases). This CDR3 contains 13 residues. V gave up 7 bases and J gave up 3 bases, with 11 bases separating them. In germline, CDR1 is MDHEN, CDR2 SYDVKM. The DNA of the CDR3 is TGTGCCAGCAAGGAGGTTATAACAGATACGCAGTATTTT. It is translated as CASKEVITDTQYF.

CDR3 residues: CASSEGGSTGGTQYF. DNA of the CDR3: TGTGCCAGCAGTGAAGGTGGGTCGACTGGAGGAACCCAGTACTTC. This chain uses TRBV6-1 with TRBJ2-5, with D perhaps TRBD2 (5 bases). Germline V gene sequence: CDR1 MNHNS, CDR2 SASEGT. The ends were cut back, 1 base at V and 8 bases at J, with 17 bases in the middle. The CDR3 extends over 15 amino acids.

The genes are TRBV12-3 or TRBV12-4 and TRBJ1-1, with D hard to call. Trimming stripped 3 bases from V and 4 bases from J, with 6 bases between. There are 12 residues in the CDR3. In nucleotides, the CDR3 is TGTGCCAGCAGTTTCGCGGGCACTGAAGCTTTCTTT. Encoded protein: CASSFAGTEAFF.

The gene calls are TRBV6-2 or TRBV6-3 and TRBJ2-5; TRBD2 aligns across 10 bases. With V trimmed by 0 bases and J by 5 bases, 9 bases remained unmatched. The CDR3 spans 17 residues. The germline V gene encodes CDR1 MNHEY and CDR2 SVGEGT. CDR3 protein: CASSYSLTLAGDETQYF. The CDR3 DNA sequence: TGTGCCAGCAGTTACTCCCTAACGCTAGCGGGAGACGAGACCCAGTACTTC.

Remarks on this clone: The DNA is left out, because the CDR3 cannot be placed on it with certainty; the CDR3 is given as TCRdb lists it. The chain links TRBV5-1 to TRBJ2-7; the table calls TRBD1, which could not be checked here. The CDR3 length is 15 residues, termini included. Germline values: CDR1 SGHRS, CDR2 YFSETQ. CDR3 sequence reads: CARTAWGGYCCEQYF.

The rearrangement uses TRBV6-1 and TRBJ1-6; TRBD1 is a possible D gene (5 bases). In germline, CDR1 is MNHNS, CDR2 SASEGT. Trimming removed 2 bases at V and 2 bases at J, with 13 bases between. This CDR3 is 17 amino acids long. CDR3 sequence: CASSESRPQAYNSPLHF. The CDR3 DNA is TGTGCCAGCAGTGAAAGTAGGCCACAGGCCTATAATTCACCCCTCCACTTT.

The rearrangement joins TRBV3-1 (or the pseudogene TRBV3-2) to TRBJ2-7, with 7 bases identical to TRBD2. After removal of 1 base from V and 1 base from J, the junction contained 10 bases not matched to a gene. This CDR3 is 17 amino acids long. Germline lookup yields CDR1 LGHDT and CDR2 YNNKEL (reference sequence). For the CDR3, the DNA is TGTGCCAGCAGCCAAGTCGTCGGCGGGAGTGGTTCCTACGAGCAGTACTTC. This gives the protein CASSQVVGGSGSYEQYF.